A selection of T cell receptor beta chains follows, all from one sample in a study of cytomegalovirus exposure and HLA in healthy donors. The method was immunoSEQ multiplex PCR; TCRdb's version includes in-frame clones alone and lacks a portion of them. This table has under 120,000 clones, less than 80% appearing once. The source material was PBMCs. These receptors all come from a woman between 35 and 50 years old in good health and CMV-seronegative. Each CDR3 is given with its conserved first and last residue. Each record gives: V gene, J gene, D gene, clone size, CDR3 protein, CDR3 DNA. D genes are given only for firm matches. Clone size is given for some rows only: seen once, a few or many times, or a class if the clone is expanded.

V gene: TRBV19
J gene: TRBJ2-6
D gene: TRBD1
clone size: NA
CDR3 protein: CASSVGTGVPGANVLTF
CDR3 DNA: TGTGCCAGTAGTGTAGGGACAGGAGTCCCTGGGGCCAACGTCCTGACTTTC

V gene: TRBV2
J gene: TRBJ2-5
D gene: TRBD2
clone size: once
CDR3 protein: CASMKGRERLLETQYF
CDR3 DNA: TGTGCCAGCATGAAGGGGCGGGAGAGGTTGTTGGAGACCCAGTACTTC

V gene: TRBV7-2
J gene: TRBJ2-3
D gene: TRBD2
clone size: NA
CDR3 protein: CASSGRGTTKNPGTDTQYF
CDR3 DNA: TGTGCCAGCAGCGGGAGAGGGACTACCAAGAACCCCGGCACAGATACGCAGTATTTT

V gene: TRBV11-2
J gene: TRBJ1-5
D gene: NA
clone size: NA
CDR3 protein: CASSSTGDSNQPQHF
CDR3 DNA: TGTGCCAGCAGCTCGACGGGGGATTCCAATCAGCCCCAGCATTTT

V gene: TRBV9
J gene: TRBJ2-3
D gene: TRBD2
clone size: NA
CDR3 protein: CASSSGASGGADTQYF
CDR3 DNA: TGTGCCAGCAGTTCCGGGGCTAGCGGGGGGGCAGATACGCAGTATTTT

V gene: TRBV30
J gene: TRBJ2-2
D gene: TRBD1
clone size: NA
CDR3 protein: CAWSRGGAPPGELFF
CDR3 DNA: TGTGCCTGGAGTCGAGGGGGCGCCCCACCGGGGGAGCTGTTTTTT

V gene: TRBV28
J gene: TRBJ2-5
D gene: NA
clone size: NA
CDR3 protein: CASSLTWRETQYF
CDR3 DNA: TGTGCCAGCAGTTTAACATGGAGGGAGACCCAGTACTTC

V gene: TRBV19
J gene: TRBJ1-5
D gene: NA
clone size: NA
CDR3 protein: CASSIAGHLSNQPQHF
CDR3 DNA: TGTGCCAGTAGTATAGCCGGACATCTTAGCAATCAGCCCCAGCATTTT

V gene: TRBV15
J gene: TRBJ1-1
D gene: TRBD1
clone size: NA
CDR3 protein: CATHRQGKAFF
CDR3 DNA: TGTGCCACCCACAGACAGGGAAAAGCTTTCTTT

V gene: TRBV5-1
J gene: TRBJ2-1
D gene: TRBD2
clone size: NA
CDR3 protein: CASSLAGLADNEQFF
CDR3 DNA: TGCGCCAGCAGCTTGGCGGGACTAGCAGACAATGAGCAGTTCTTC

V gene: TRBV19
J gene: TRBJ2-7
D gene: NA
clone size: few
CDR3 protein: CASSRGRDWDEQYF
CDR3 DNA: TGTGCCAGTAGTCGTGGGCGGGACTGGGACGAGCAGTACTTC

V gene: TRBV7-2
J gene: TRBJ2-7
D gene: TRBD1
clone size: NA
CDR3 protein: CASSLALNRRGQAYEQYF
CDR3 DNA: TGTGCCAGCAGCTTAGCGCTAAATCGGAGGGGACAGGCCTACGAGCAGTACTTC

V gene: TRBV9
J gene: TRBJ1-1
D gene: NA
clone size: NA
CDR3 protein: CASSRAEGENTEAFF
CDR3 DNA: TGTGCCAGCAGCCGAGCGGAGGGCGAGAACACTGAAGCTTTCTTT

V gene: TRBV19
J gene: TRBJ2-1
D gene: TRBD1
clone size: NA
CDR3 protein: CASSPGGQGFYNEQFF
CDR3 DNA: TGTGCCAGTTCGCCGGGGGGACAGGGGTTCTACAATGAGCAGTTCTTC

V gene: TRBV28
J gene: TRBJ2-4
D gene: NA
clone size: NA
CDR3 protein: CASRGGTKNIQYF
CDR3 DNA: TGTGCCAGCAGGGGGGGAACCAAAAACATTCAGTACTTC

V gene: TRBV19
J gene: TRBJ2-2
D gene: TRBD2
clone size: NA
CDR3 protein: CASSIYGGDTGELFF
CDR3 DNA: TGTGCCAGTAGTATATACGGGGGGGACACCGGGGAGCTGTTTTTT

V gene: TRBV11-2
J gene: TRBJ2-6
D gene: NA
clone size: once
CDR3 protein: CASSLDSSGANVLTF
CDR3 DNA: TGTGCCAGCAGCTTAGATAGCTCTGGGGCCAACGTCCTGACTTTC

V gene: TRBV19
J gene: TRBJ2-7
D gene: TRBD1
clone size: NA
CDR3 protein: CASRLTGEHEQYF
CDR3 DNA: TGTGCCAGTAGGCTGACAGGGGAACACGAGCAGTACTTC

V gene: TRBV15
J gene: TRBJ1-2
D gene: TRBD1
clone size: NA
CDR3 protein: CATSTRDRGYYGYTF
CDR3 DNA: TGTGCCACCAGCACTAGGGACAGGGGCTACTATGGCTACACCTTC

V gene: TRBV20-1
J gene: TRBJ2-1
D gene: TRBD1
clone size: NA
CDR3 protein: CSADREHEQFF
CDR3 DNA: TGCAGTGCTGACAGGGAACATGAGCAGTTCTTC

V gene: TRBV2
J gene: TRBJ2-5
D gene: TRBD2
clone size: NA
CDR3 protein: CASSELGGPAETQYF
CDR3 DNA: TGTGCCAGCAGTGAGCTGGGAGGGCCAGCGGAGACCCAGTACTTC

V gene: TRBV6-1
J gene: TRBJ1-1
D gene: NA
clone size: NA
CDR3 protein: CASRVWLDTEAFF
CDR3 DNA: TGTGCCAGCAGGGTGTGGTTAGACACTGAAGCTTTCTTT

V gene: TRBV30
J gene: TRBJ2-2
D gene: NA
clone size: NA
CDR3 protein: CAWSVEQGWDTGELFF
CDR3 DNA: TGTGCCTGGAGTGTAGAGCAGGGGTGGGACACCGGGGAGCTGTTTTTT

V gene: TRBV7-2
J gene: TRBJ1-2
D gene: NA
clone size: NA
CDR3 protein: CASSMRAGEYGYTF
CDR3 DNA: TGTGCCAGCAGCATGCGTGCCGGGGAATATGGCTACACCTTC

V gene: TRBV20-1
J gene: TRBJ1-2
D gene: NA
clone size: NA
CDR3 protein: CSASSYGYTF
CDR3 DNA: TGCAGTGCTAGTTCATATGGCTACACCTTC

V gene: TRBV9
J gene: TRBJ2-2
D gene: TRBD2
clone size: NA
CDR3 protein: CASSGLGLAKSTGELFF
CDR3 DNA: TGTGCCAGCAGCGGTCTGGGACTAGCCAAAAGCACCGGGGAGCTGTTTTTT

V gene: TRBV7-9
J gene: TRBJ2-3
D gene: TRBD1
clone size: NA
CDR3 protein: CASNSGTGVPGTQYF
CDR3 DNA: TGTGCCAGCAACTCCGGGACAGGGGTTCCGGGTACGCAGTATTTT

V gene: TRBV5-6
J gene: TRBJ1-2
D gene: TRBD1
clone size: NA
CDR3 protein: CASSLGGRGYGYTF
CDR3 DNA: TGTGCCAGCAGCTTAGGGGGCCGGGGCTATGGCTACACCTTC

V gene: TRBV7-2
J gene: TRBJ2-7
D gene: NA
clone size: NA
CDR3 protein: CASSLNRDYEQYF
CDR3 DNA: TGTGCCAGCAGCTTAAACAGGGACTACGAGCAGTACTTC

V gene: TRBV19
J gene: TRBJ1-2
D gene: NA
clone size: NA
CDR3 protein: CASSIERGYGYTF
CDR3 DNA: TGTGCCAGTAGTATAGAACGGGGCTATGGCTACACCTTC

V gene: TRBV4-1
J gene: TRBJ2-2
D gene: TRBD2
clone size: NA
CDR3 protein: CASSQGTSGGAGELFF
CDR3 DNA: TGCGCCAGCAGCCAAGGGACTAGCGGAGGCGCCGGGGAGCTGTTTTTT

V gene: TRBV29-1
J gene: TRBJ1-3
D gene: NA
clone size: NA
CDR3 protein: CSVESFSGNTIYF
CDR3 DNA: TGCAGCGTTGAATCTTTTTCTGGAAACACCATATATTTT

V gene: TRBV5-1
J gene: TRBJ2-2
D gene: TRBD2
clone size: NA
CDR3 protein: CASRPGTSLTGELFF
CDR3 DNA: TGCGCCAGCAGGCCTGGGACTAGCCTCACCGGGGAGCTGTTTTTT

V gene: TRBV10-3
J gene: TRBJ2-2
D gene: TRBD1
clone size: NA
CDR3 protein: CAAKGTGGAGELFF
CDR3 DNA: TGTGCGGCTAAGGGGACAGGGGGCGCCGGGGAGCTGTTTTTT

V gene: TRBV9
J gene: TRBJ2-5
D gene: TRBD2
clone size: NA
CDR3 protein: CASSVGVAGGLETQYF
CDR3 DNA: TGTGCCAGCAGCGTGGGGGTAGCGGGGGGCCTGGAGACCCAGTACTTC

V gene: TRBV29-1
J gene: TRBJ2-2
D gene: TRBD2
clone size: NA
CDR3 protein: CSGMTSLNTGELFF
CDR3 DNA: TGCAGCGGGATGACTAGCCTAAACACCGGGGAGCTGTTTTTT